The 22 T cell receptor beta chains below were found in one sample sequenced in a study of blood T cell repertoires in COVID-19. Using immunoSEQ multiplex PCR, the repertoire was profiled, and TCRdb retains in-frame clones only, with some absent. The table has 100,000 to 150,000 clones, approximately 85% seen once. The sample comprised peripheral blood. Receptors were obtained from a man of 80 years or more with active or convalescent COVID-19.

The gene calls are TRBV7-2 and TRBJ2-5; the match to TRBD2 covers 7 bases. CDR3 length: 14 residues. Unmatched junction bases numbered 4, after V lost 1 base and J lost 5 bases. CDR1 is SGHTA and CDR2 is FQGNSA in the germline V gene. CDR3 nucleotide sequence: TGTGCCAGCAGCTTAGGGGGGGGGAAGGAGACCCAGTACTTC. Its protein product is CASSLGGGKETQYF.

The chain joins TRBV15 to TRBJ1-4, with D perhaps matching TRBD1 (6 bases). Trimming stripped 0 bases from V and 8 bases from J, with 13 bases between. The CDR3 totals 15 residues. The V gene's germline CDR1 is LNHNV and CDR2 YYDKDF (reference sequence). CDR3 nucleotides: TGTGCCACCAGCAGAGAAGGCAGGGGTATCGAAAAACTGTTTTTT. Translation gives CATSREGRGIEKLFF.

V usage is TRBV5-4 and J usage is TRBJ1-4, with D perhaps matching TRBD1 (6 bases). Germline V gene lookup returns CDR1 SGHNT and CDR2 YYREEE (reference sequence). The length of the CDR3 is 15 residues. V lost 7 bases to trimming and J lost 7 bases, with 20 bases between them. The CDR3 loop is CASSPERARGEKLFF. The DNA of the CDR3 is TGTGCCAGCTCCCCCGAGAGGGCCAGGGGTGAAAAACTGTTTTTT.

V usage is TRBV9 and J usage is TRBJ1-1, with 7 bases lining up with TRBD1. Germline loops: CDR1 SGDLS, CDR2 YYNGEE. This CDR3 is 14 amino acids long. J lost 0 bases, V lost 3 bases, and 2 bases had no gene match. The DNA of the CDR3 is TGTGCCAGCAGCGCGGGACAGATGAACACTGAAGCTTTCTTT. Amino acid sequence: CASSAGQMNTEAFF.

This clone was recorded only once. The DNA for the CDR3 is TGTGCCACCAGCAGAGCGGACAGTTTCGCGAACACCGGGGAGCTGTTTTTT. Translating gives CATSRADSFANTGELFF. J is TRBJ2-2 and V is TRBV15, with a tentative D call TRBD1 (6 bases). The V end was cut by 1 base, the J end by 0 bases, with 12 bases between. CDR3 length: 17 amino acids. The germline V gene encodes CDR1 LNHNV and CDR2 YYDKDF (reference sequence). Based on the CDR3 plus reference TRBV15 and TRBJ2-2, the full variable domain is DAMVIQNPRYQVTQFGKPVTLSCSQTLNHNVMYWYQQKSSQAPKLLFHYYDKDFNNEADTPDNFQSRRPNTSFCFLDIRSPGLGDTAMYLCATSRADSFANTGELFFGEGSRLTVL.

The V and J genes are TRBV5-1 and TRBJ1-2, with D uncertain. V lost 5 bases to trimming and J lost 7 bases, with 21 bases between them. Germline V gene sequence: CDR1 SGHRS, CDR2 YFSETQ. The CDR3 is 15 residues long. The chain's CDR3 is CASSREGASVGGYTF. CDR3 DNA: TGCGCCAGCAGTAGGGAGGGAGCCAGTGTAGGTGGCTACACCTTC.

This chain connects TRBV5-8 to TRBJ2-2; 14 bases are shared with TRBD2. Germline V gene sequence: CDR1 SGHTS, CDR2 YDEGEE. The CDR3 is 16 amino acids. V shed 4 bases, J shed 7 bases, and the junction held 6 bases outside the gene matches. The DNA of the CDR3 is TGTGCCAGCAGCAGACTAGCGGGGGGGCCAAGCGGGGAGCTGTTTTTT. Residues: CASSRLAGGPSGELFF.

The chain recombines TRBV19 with TRBJ2-1; D is possibly TRBD2 (6 bases). CDR1 is LNHDA, CDR2 SQIVND, per germline (reference sequence). CDR3 length: 16 amino acids. The V end lost 2 bases, the J end lost 7 bases, and 18 bases lay between the germline ends. CDR3 region: CASSIWGEARLNEQFF. The CDR3 region has the DNA TGTGCCAGTAGTATATGGGGGGAGGCGAGGTTGAATGAGCAGTTCTTC.

The J gene is TRBJ1-2, the V gene TRBV14; a weak D match, TRBD1 (5 bases). The CDR3 runs to 15 residues. Germline CDR1 and CDR2: SGHDN and FVKESK. V lost 4 bases to trimming and J lost 1 base, with 13 bases between them. The CDR3 coding sequence is TGTGCCAGCAGCCGCGGGGCCTTGGGTAACTATGGCTACACCTTC. This sequence encodes CASSRGALGNYGYTF.

The rearrangement joins TRBV30 to TRBJ2-5, with 8 bases matching TRBD2. CDR1 is GTSNPN, CDR2 SVGIG, per germline (reference sequence). The CDR3 is made up of 14 amino acids. V shed 2 bases, J shed 7 bases, and the junction held 9 bases outside the gene matches. The CDR3 protein is CAWSSVAGFGTQYF. DNA of the CDR3: TGTGCCTGGAGTTCGGTAGCGGGGTTCGGGACCCAGTACTTC.

The chain carries TRBV29-1 and TRBJ1-5; D is uncertain. Germline V gene data show CDR1 as SQVTM and CDR2 as ANQGSEA. This CDR3 region has 13 residues. Trimming took off 4 bases at V and 5 bases at J, with 12 bases between the two ends. CDR3 region: CSVVEGYDQPQHF. In DNA form, the CDR3 reads TGCAGCGTTGTTGAGGGTTATGATCAGCCCCAGCATTTT. The full variable domain, rest sourced from reference TRBV29-1 and TRBJ1-5, is SAVISQKPSRDICQRGTSLTIQCQVDSQVTMMFWYRQQPGQSLTLIATANQGSEATYESGFVIDKFPISRPNLTFSTLTVSNMSPEDSSIYLCSVVEGYDQPQHFGDGTRLSIL.

CDR3 sequence reads: CASSLVAVQETQYF. CDR3 nucleotide sequence: TGTGCCAGCAGCTTAGTTGCGGTCCAAGAGACCCAGTACTTC. The gene calls are TRBV7-9 and TRBJ2-5; no firm D call. The CDR3 covers 14 residues. The V and J ends lost 1 base and 1 base respectively, with 7 bases between them. Germline V gene data show CDR1 as SEHNR and CDR2 as FQNEAQ (reference sequence).

CDR3 sequence reads: CASSFTSGGTDTQYF. CDR3 DNA: TGTGCCAGCAGCTTTACTAGCGGTGGCACAGATACGCAGTATTTT. The V call is TRBV11-3, the J call TRBJ2-3; 8 bases agree with TRBD2. This CDR3 spans 15 amino acids. The germline CDR1 and CDR2 sequences are SGHNT and YENEEA. The ends lost 3 bases at V and 1 base at J; junction bases unmatched: 3.

The gene calls are TRBV6-1 and TRBJ1-1; D not resolved. Germline V gene data show CDR1 as MNHNS and CDR2 as SASEGT. The length of the CDR3 is 13 residues. The V end was cut by 0 bases, the J end by 4 bases, with 6 bases between. The CDR3 sequence: CASSEARPTEAFF. The CDR3 region has the DNA TGTGCCAGCAGTGAAGCGCGGCCCACTGAAGCTTTCTTT.

The rearrangement uses TRBV6-4 and TRBJ2-1; 8 nucleotides match TRBD2. Germline V CDR1 and CDR2: MRHNA, SNTAGT. The CDR3 is 17 residues long. V shed 1 base, J shed 2 bases, and the junction held 7 bases outside the gene matches. CDR3 in DNA: TGTGCCAGCAGTGACTTGGCCGGGGGGGCACCCTACAATGAGCAGTTCTTC. It is translated as CASSDLAGGAPYNEQFF.

V and J are TRBV7-2 and TRBJ2-5; 7 nucleotides align to TRBD1. The V gene end was trimmed by 2 bases and the J gene end by 0 bases; junction bases not matched to a gene: 3. The CDR3 is 15 amino acids. The germline CDR1 and CDR2 sequences are SGHTA and FQGNSA. DNA of the CDR3: TGTGCCAGCAGCTTAAACAGGGGCGACCAAGAGACCCAGTACTTC. Its protein is CASSLNRGDQETQYF.

This chain connects TRBV28 to TRBJ1-5; 8 bases agree with TRBD1. The CDR3 extends over 17 amino acids. Germline loops: CDR1 MDHEN, CDR2 SYDVKM. After removal of 2 bases from V and 0 bases from J, the junction contained 6 bases not matched to a gene. In nucleotides, the CDR3 is TGTGCCAGCAGTTTAACAGGGGGGGGATATAGCAATCAGCCCCAGCATTTT. Amino acid sequence: CASSLTGGGYSNQPQHF.

J is TRBJ2-2 and V is TRBV5-1; 7 bases agree with TRBD1. V lost 0 bases, J lost 2 bases, and 7 bases stayed unmatched. The CDR3 length is 17 residues. The germline CDR1 and CDR2 sequences are SGHRS and YFSETQ. CDR3 sequence (DNA): TGCGCCAGCAGCTTGGTTTCCGGGACAGCCAACACCGGGGAGCTGTTTTTT. Amino acids: CASSLVSGTANTGELFF.

This sequence joins TRBV7-3 and TRBJ1-5; the D is unclear. The CDR3 totals 15 residues. V was shortened by 5 bases and J by 0 bases, with 11 bases between the two germline ends. The germline V gene has CDR1 SGHTA and CDR2 FQGTGA. The CDR3, as DNA: TGTGCCAGCAGCGCCCCCACAGATAGCAATCAGCCCCAGCATTTT. It encodes CASSAPTDSNQPQHF. Full variable domain (missing parts from reference TRBV7-3 and TRBJ1-5): GAGVSQTPSNKVTEKGKYVELRCDPISGHTALYWYRQSLGQGPEFLIYFQGTGAADDSGLPNDRFFAVRPEGSVSTLKIQRTERGDSAVYLCASSAPTDSNQPQHFGDGTRLSIL.

This sequence joins TRBV30 and TRBJ1-2; D ambiguous. The V gene lost 0 bases and the J gene lost 7 bases, with 12 bases spanning the gap. Germline V gene lookup returns CDR1 GTSNPN and CDR2 SVGIG (reference sequence). The CDR3 contains 13 residues. CDR3 residues: CAWSVGRAAGYTF. The DNA for the CDR3 is TGTGCCTGGAGTGTAGGGAGGGCCGCTGGCTACACCTTC.

This clone was seen a single time. This chain uses TRBV18 with TRBJ1-2, with D hard to call. Trimming pared 6 bases from V and 9 bases from J, leaving 11 bases between. The germline CDR1 and CDR2 sequences are KGHSH and LQKENI. The length of the CDR3 is 11 residues. The chain's CDR3 is CASSPSGSYTF. The CDR3 region has the DNA TGTGCCAGCTCCCCTAGTGGAAGCTACACCTTC.

V and J are TRBV7-9 and TRBJ2-1, with a tentative D call TRBD1 (5 bases). In germline, CDR1 is SEHNR, CDR2 FQNEAQ (reference sequence). This CDR3 spans 14 amino acids. V was shortened by 4 bases and J by 12 bases, with 19 bases between the two germline ends. CDR3 sequence (DNA): TGTGCCAGCAGCTCCCAGGCACAGTCTAGGGGGCAGTTCTTC. It encodes CASSSQAQSRGQFF.